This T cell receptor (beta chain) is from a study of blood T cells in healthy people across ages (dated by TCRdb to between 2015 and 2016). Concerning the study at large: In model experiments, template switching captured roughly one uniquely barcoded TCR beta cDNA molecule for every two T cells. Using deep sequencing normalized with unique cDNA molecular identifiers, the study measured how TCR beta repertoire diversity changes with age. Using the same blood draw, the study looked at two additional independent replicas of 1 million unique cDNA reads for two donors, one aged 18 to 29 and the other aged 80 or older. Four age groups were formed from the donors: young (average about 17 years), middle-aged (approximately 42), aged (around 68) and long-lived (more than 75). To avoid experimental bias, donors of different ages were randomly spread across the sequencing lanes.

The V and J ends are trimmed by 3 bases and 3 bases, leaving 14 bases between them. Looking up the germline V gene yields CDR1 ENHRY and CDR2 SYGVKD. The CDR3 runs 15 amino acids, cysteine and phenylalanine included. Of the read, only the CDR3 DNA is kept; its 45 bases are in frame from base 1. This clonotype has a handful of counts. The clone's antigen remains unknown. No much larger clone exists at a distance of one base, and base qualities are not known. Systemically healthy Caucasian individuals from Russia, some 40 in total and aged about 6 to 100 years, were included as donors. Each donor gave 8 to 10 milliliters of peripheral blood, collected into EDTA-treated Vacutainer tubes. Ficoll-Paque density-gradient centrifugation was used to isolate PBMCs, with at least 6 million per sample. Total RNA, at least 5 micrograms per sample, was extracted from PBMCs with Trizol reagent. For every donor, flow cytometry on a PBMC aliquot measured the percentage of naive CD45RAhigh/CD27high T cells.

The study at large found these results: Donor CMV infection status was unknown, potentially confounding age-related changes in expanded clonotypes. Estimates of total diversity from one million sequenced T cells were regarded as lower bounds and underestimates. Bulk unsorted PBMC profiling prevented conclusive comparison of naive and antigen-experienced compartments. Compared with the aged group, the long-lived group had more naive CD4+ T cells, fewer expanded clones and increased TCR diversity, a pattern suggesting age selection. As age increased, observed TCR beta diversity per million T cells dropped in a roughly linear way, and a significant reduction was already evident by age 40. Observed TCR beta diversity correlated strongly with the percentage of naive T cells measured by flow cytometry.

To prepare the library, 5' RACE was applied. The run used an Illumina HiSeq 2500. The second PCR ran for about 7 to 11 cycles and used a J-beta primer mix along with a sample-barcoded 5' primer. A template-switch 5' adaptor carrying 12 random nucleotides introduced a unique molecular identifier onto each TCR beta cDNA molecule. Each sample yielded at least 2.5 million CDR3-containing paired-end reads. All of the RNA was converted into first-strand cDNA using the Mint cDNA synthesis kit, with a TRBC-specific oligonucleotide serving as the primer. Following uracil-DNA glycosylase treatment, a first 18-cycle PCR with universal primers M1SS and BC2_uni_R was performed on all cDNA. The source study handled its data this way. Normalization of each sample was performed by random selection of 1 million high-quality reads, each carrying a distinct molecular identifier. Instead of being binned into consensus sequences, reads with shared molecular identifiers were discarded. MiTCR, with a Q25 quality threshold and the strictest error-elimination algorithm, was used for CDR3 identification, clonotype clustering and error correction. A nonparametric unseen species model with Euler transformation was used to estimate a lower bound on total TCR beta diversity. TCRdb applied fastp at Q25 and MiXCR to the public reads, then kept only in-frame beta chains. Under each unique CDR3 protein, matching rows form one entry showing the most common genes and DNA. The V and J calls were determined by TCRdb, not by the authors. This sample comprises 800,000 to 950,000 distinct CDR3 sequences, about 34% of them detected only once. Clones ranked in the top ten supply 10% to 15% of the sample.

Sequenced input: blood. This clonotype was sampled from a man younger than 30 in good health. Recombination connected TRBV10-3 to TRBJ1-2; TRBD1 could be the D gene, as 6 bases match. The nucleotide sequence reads TGTGCCATCAGTGATGGCGACAGGCCTCACTATGGCTACACCTTC. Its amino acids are CAISDGDRPHYGYTF.